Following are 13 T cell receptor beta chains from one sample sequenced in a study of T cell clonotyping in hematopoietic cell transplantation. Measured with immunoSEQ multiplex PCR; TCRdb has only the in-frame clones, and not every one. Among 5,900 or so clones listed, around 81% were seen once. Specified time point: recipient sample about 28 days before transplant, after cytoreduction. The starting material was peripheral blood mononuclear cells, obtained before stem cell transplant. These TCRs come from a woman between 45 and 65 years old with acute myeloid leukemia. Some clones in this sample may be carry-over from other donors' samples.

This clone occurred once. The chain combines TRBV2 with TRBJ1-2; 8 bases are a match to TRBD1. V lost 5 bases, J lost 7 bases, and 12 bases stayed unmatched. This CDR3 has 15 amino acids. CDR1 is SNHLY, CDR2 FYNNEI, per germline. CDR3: CASSRGSGQASGYTF. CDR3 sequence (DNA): TGTGCCAGCAGTCGAGGTTCGGGACAGGCGTCTGGCTACACCTTC. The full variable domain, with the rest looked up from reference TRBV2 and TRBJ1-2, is EPEVTQTPSHQVTQMGQEVILRCVPISNHLYFYWYRQILGQKVEFLVSFYNNEISEKSEIFDDQFSVERPDGSNFTLKIRSTKLEDSAMYFCASSRGSGQASGYTFGSGTRLTVV.

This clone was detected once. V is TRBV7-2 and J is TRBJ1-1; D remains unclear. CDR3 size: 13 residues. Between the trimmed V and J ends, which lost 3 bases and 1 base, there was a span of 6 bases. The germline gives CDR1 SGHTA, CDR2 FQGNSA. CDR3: CASSFSQNTEAFF. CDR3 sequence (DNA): TGTGCCAGCAGCTTCTCGCAGAACACTGAAGCTTTCTTT.

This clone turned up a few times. This CDR3 is CASRLPGPVTEAFF. CDR3 nucleotide sequence: TGTGCCAGCAGATTACCGGGGCCGGTCACTGAAGCTTTCTTT. The chain recombines TRBV27 with TRBJ1-1; D is perhaps TRBD1 (5 bases). The CDR3 is made up of 14 amino acids. Trimming took off 6 bases at V and 4 bases at J, with 15 bases between the two ends. Germline-derived CDR1 and CDR2 are MNHEY and SMNVEV (reference sequence).

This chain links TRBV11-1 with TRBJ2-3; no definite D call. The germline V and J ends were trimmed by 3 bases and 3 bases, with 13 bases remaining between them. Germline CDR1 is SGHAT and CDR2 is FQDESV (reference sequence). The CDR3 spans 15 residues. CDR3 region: CASSFTTQATDTQYF. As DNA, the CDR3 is TGTGCCAGCAGCTTTACGACTCAAGCAACAGATACGCAGTATTTT.

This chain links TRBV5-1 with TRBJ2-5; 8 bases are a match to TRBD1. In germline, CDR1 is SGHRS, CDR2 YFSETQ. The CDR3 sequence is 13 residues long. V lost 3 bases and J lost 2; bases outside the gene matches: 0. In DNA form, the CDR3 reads TGCGCCAGCAGCTGGACAGGGCAAGAGACCCAGTACTTC. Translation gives CASSWTGQETQYF.

CDR3 bases: TGCGCCAGCAGCTTGAGGGGTGGGGCTTCCTACGAGCAGTACTTC. It codes for CASSLRGGASYEQYF. The V and J genes are TRBV5-1 and TRBJ2-7, with a possible D match to TRBD1 (5 bases). The CDR3 spans 15 residues. Germline CDR1 is SGHRS and CDR2 is YFSETQ. Trimming removed 1 base from V and 1 base from J, with 12 bases in between.

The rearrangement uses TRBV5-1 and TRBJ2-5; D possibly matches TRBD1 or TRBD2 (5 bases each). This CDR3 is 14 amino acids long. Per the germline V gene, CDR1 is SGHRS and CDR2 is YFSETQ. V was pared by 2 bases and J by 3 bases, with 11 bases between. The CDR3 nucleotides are TGCGCCAGCAGCTTTACGGGGCGCGAAGAGACCCAGTACTTC. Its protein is CASSFTGREETQYF.

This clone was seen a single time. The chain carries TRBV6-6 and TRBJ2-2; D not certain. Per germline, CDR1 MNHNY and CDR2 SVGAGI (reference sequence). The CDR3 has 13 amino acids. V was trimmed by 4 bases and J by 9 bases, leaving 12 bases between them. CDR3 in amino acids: CASSSEIVRELFF. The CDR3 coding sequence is TGTGCCAGCAGTTCCGAGATTGTCCGGGAGCTGTTTTTT.

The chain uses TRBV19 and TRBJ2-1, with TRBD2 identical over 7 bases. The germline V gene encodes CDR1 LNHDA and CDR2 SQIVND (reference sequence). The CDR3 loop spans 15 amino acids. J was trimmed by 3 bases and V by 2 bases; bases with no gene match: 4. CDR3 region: CASSIISGDYNEQFF. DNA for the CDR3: TGTGCCAGTAGTATAATAAGCGGGGACTACAATGAGCAGTTCTTC.

The CDR3 bases are TGTGCCAGCAGTTTGGGGGTTGGGGAGCAGTACTTC. This encodes CASSLGVGEQYF. The chain employs TRBV27 and TRBJ2-7; D may correspond to TRBD1 or TRBD2 (5 bases each). V lost 3 bases, J lost 7 bases, and 10 bases lay in between. CDR3 length: 12 amino acids. CDR1 MNHEY and CDR2 SMNVEV come from the germline V gene (reference sequence).

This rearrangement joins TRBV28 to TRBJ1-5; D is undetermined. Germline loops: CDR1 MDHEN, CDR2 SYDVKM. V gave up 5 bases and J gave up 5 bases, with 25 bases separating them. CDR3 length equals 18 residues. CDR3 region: CASSPSRARTRTDQPQHF. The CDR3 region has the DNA TGTGCCAGCAGTCCAAGTCGGGCCCGAACACGGACTGATCAGCCCCAGCATTTT.

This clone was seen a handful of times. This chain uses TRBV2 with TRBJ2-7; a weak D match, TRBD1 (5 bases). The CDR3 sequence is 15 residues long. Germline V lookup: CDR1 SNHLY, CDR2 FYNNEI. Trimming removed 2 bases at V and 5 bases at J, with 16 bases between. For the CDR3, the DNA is TGTGCCAGCAGTGAACAAGGTCAGGGTGCCGACGAGCAGTACTTC. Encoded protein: CASSEQGQGADEQYF.

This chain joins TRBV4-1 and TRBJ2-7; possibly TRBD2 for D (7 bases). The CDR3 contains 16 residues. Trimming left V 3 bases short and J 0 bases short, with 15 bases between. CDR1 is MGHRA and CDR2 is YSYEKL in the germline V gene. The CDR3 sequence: CASSQGGAGFSYEQYF. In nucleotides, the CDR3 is TGCGCCAGCAGCCAGGGGGGGGCGGGTTTCTCCTACGAGCAGTACTTC.